Below are 23 T cell receptor beta chains sequenced from a single sample in a study of Graves' ophthalmopathy and Graves' hyperthyroidism (dated by TCRdb to 2017 to 2018). TCRdb lists the instrument as Illumina HiSeq 2000. For repertoire sequencing, TCR beta CDR3 regions were amplified from RNA transcripts. The first round of RT-PCR was done with HTBI primers and the Qiagen OneStep RT-PCR kit, and was followed by a second round of multiplex PCR, then size selection and purification. The public reads were run again by TCRdb, first through fastp at Q25 and then through MiXCR, and only productive beta chains were kept. Every CDR3 protein is listed once, alongside the most common genes and DNA of its rows. Here the sample has more than 550,000 distinct CDR3 sequences; 35% to 45% occur a single time. 3% to 4% of the sample is in the top ten clones. The sequenced sample was peripheral blood. The receptors stem from an adult man with Graves' ophthalmopathy.

J is TRBJ2-5 and V is TRBV11-1; possibly TRBD1 for D (5 bases). The germline gives CDR1 SGHAT, CDR2 FQDESV (reference sequence). This CDR3 contains 16 residues. V was trimmed by 3 bases and J by 0 bases, leaving 14 bases between them. The CDR3 region is CASSFRLTENQETQYF. The CDR3 DNA follows: TGTGCCAGCAGCTTTCGACTGACAGAGAACCAAGAGACCCAGTACTTC. Full variable domain (missing parts from reference TRBV11-1 and TRBJ2-5): EAEVAQSPRYKITEKSQAVAFWCDPISGHATLYWYRQILGQGPELLVQFQDESVVDDSQLPKDRFSAERLKGVDSTLKIQPAELGDSAMYLCASSFRLTENQETQYFGPGTRLLVL.

This clonotype was detected ten times or more. The rearrangement joins TRBV9 to TRBJ1-2, with a possible D match to TRBD1 (5 bases). The CDR3 totals 17 residues. Between the trimmed V and J ends, which lost 0 bases and 8 bases, there was a span of 23 bases. CDR1 is SGDLS and CDR2 is YYNGEE in the germline V gene. CDR3 in DNA: TGTGCCAGCAGCGTAGAAGGCAGGGTGACTTTAGCCTCGGGCTACACCTTC. It is translated as CASSVEGRVTLASGYTF.

In this sample, this clonotype turned up many times. The chain is built from TRBV2 and TRBJ1-1; 9 bases are shared with TRBD1. The ends lost 4 bases at V and 1 base at J; junction bases unmatched: 10. This CDR3 comprises 17 residues. The V gene's germline CDR1 is SNHLY and CDR2 FYNNEI. CDR3 bases: TGTGCCAGCAGTGCACAGGGGGCTTTGGGTAGGAACACTGAAGCTTTCTTT. Amino acid sequence: CASSAQGALGRNTEAFF.

V is TRBV24-1 and J is TRBJ2-3; the D is unclear. The CDR3 contains 13 residues. Trimming removed 3 bases at V and 9 bases at J, with 12 bases between. Germline CDR1 and CDR2: KGHDR and SFDVKD. CDR3 loop: CATSDPRVGTQYF. Written as DNA, the CDR3 is TGTGCCACCAGTGATCCCCGGGTAGGCACGCAGTATTTT.

The chain links TRBV6-1 to TRBJ2-2; D may be TRBD2 (6 bases). Germline lookup yields CDR1 MNHNS and CDR2 SASEGT. The CDR3 is 16 residues long. V was clipped by 6 bases and J by 3 bases, with 17 bases between them. CDR3 protein: CASSPPSETYTGELFF. The CDR3 nucleotides are TGTGCCAGCAGCCCTCCTAGCGAGACTTACACCGGGGAGCTGTTTTTT.

The V gene is TRBV7-8, the J gene TRBJ2-2, with TRBD2 identical over 7 bases. This CDR3 contains 18 residues. Germline CDR1 reads SGHVS; CDR2 reads FQNEAQ. V shed 3 bases and J 3 bases; nucleotides not matched to a gene: 13. Here the CDR3 reads CASSFGNYAGEDTGELFF. CDR3 nucleotides: TGTGCCAGCAGCTTCGGTAATTACGCGGGAGAGGACACCGGGGAGCTGTTTTTT.

Concerning this clonotype: Because it lacks the conserved phenylalanine or tryptophan at the end, this CDR3 is likely a read error. The chain joins TRBV19 to TRBJ1-1, with 8 positions matching TRBD1. Germline V gives CDR1 LNHDA, CDR2 SQIVND (reference sequence). This CDR3 region has 16 residues. In nucleotides, the CDR3 is TGTGCCCGTAGTCAACCACAGGGGGTGTCGGGGGCTGAAGCTTTCCTT. It encodes CARSQPQGVSGAEAFL.

Written as DNA, the CDR3 is TGTGCCAGCAGTGCAGACTACAATGAGCAGTTCTTC. Residues: CASSADYNEQFF. The V and J genes are TRBV2 and TRBJ2-1; D call uncertain. Trimming cost V 4 bases and J 3 bases, with 4 bases left between them. CDR3 length: 12 residues. Germline V gene lookup returns CDR1 SNHLY and CDR2 FYNNEI. Drawing the rest from reference TRBV2 and TRBJ2-1, the complete variable domain is EPEVTQTPSHQVTQMGQEVILRCVPISNHLYFYWYRQILGQKVEFLVSFYNNEISEKSEIFDDQFSVERPDGSNFTLKIRSTKLEDSAMYFCASSADYNEQFFGPGTRLTVL.

About this clonotype itself: Being one base from a much bigger clone, this may be a read error. V is TRBV7-9 and J is TRBJ1-2; D gene uncertain. CDR1 is SEHNR and CDR2 is FQNEAQ in the germline V gene (reference sequence). Deletions cut 5 bases from V and 4 bases from J, with 14 bases between. The CDR3 is 14 amino acids. This chain's CDR3 is CASSVAGGFYGYTF. Here the CDR3 DNA reads TGTGCCAGCAGCGTGGCGGGCGGATTCTATGGCTACACCTTC.

The table lists this clonotype with many counts. The genes are TRBV4-3 and TRBJ2-5, with a possible D match to TRBD1 (6 bases). V gave up 3 bases and J gave up 4 bases, with 9 bases separating them. CDR1 and CDR2 from the germline V gene are LGHNA and YSLEER. The CDR3 loop spans 13 amino acids. The CDR3 loop reads CASSQDRGETQYF. DNA for the CDR3: TGCGCCAGCAGCCAGGACAGAGGAGAGACCCAGTACTTC.

This clonotype was detected a few times. A much larger clone lies one base from this, so it may be a read error. The chain couples TRBV11-2 to TRBJ1-1, with a weak D call TRBD1 (5 bases). V lost 0 bases, J lost 5 bases, and 13 bases lay in between. Germline V gene data show CDR1 as SGHAT and CDR2 as FQNNGV. This CDR3 has 15 residues. CDR3 DNA sequence: TGTGCCAGCAGCTTAGACAGGGTACCACGTACTGAAGCTTTCTTT. It specifies CASSLDRVPRTEAFF.

The rearrangement uses TRBV29-1 and TRBJ1-5; maybe TRBD1 (6 bases). The CDR3 spans 14 residues. Germline V gives CDR1 SQVTM, CDR2 ANQGSEA. With 8 bases removed from V and 4 bases from J, the gap between germline ends came to 18 bases. Written as DNA, the CDR3 is TGCAGCACAGGGCCGACGTTAGGAAATCAGCCCCAGCATTTT. Amino acids: CSTGPTLGNQPQHF.

V gene TRBV7-2 combines with J gene TRBJ2-6, with D possibly TRBD2 on 5 matching bases. The CDR3 sequence is 15 residues long. V lost 6 bases and J lost 4, with 13 bases in between. The germline V gene has CDR1 SGHTA and CDR2 FQGNSA. The CDR3 nucleotides are TGTGCCAGCAGTATGGTGGTAGCGGGGGCCAACGTCCTGACTTTC. Encoded protein: CASSMVVAGANVLTF.

The CDR3, as DNA: TGTGCCAGCGCTGGGACAGAGAATGAAGCTTTCTTT. Its translation: CASAGTENEAFF. The chain combines TRBV25-1 with TRBJ1-1; TRBD1 matches 7 bases. The CDR3 runs 12 residues. The junction had 7 bases not matched to a gene; V was cut back by 8 bases and J by 7 bases. Looked up from germline, CDR1 is MGHDK and CDR2 is SYGVNS.

The chain recombines TRBV25-1 with TRBJ2-1; 9 bases match TRBD1. Per germline, CDR1 MGHDK and CDR2 SYGVNS. Germline trimming cut 6 bases from V and 8 bases from J; bases unmatched to any gene: 8. The length of the CDR3 is 14 residues. CDR3 in DNA: TGTGCCAGCAGCCCCACAGGGGGCTCGGATGAGCAGTTCTTC. Translation: CASSPTGGSDEQFF.

This clonotype was seen repeatedly, ten times or more. The rearrangement joins TRBV19 to TRBJ1-5, with no clear D. CDR1 is LNHDA, CDR2 SQIVND, per germline (reference sequence). The CDR3 consists of 14 residues. Trimming shortened V by 3 bases and J by 4 bases, and 10 bases separated the two germline ends. DNA for the CDR3: TGTGCCAGTAGTATCCCCGACGGAAATCAGCCCCAGCATTTT. Encoded protein: CASSIPDGNQPQHF.

This clonotype was recorded a few times. V usage is TRBV4-3 and J usage is TRBJ1-2, with TRBD1 as a possible D gene (5 bases). Trimming took 3 bases from V and 8 from J, leaving 16 bases between them. Per the germline V gene, CDR1 is LGHNA and CDR2 is YSLEER. The CDR3 is 14 amino acids. The CDR3 reads CASSQGDVGGGYTF. The CDR3 DNA follows: TGCGCCAGCAGCCAGGGGGACGTTGGCGGCGGCTACACCTTC.

CDR3 coding DNA: TGCAGCGCCACCGGGACACAGATCCATGGCTACACCTTC. It translates to CSATGTQIHGYTF. The chain employs TRBV29-1 and TRBJ1-2; TRBD1 is a possible D gene (6 bases). Germline V lookup: CDR1 SQVTM, CDR2 ANQGSEA. The germline V and J ends were trimmed by 7 bases and 6 bases, with 18 bases remaining between them. The CDR3 covers 13 residues.

The rearrangement joins TRBV19 to TRBJ2-7, with D hard to call. Germline CDR1 and CDR2: LNHDA and SQIVND (reference sequence). The CDR3 loop spans 13 amino acids. Trimming took off 4 bases at V and 3 bases at J, with 10 bases between the two ends. CDR3 DNA sequence: TGTGCCAGTAGTACCCGACTTAACTACGAGCAGTACTTC. This translates into CASSTRLNYEQYF.

At least ten counts were recorded for this clonotype. The chain links TRBV24-1 to TRBJ2-5; D is unclear. The V and J ends lost 0 bases and 4 bases respectively, with 11 bases between them. Germline V gives CDR1 KGHDR, CDR2 SFDVKD. This CDR3 spans 15 amino acids. CDR3 DNA sequence: TGTGCCACCAGTGATTTGAAGGGTTCCGGAGAGACCCAGTACTTC. Translation: CATSDLKGSGETQYF.

This rearrangement joins TRBV29-1 to TRBJ1-4, with D possibly matching TRBD1 (6 bases). This CDR3 is 14 amino acids long. Trimming stripped 5 bases from V and 5 bases from J, with 15 bases between. Per germline, CDR1 SQVTM and CDR2 ANQGSEA. CDR3 sequence reads: CSVTRTDPNEKLFF. In DNA, the CDR3 is TGCAGCGTTACCAGGACAGACCCCAATGAAAAACTGTTTTTT.

This chain connects TRBV10-3 to TRBJ2-1; TRBD2 aligns across 7 bases. The CDR3 has 14 amino acids. Germline-derived CDR1 and CDR2 are ENHRY and SYGVKD. The ends lost 8 bases at V and 5 bases at J; junction bases unmatched: 9. CDR3 sequence: CAIGWTGGNNEQFF. Written as DNA, the CDR3 is TGTGCCATCGGATGGACCGGGGGGAACAATGAGCAGTTCTTC.

In regard to this clonotype: Likely a read error: the CDR3 ends without its conserved phenylalanine or tryptophan. The limits of the CDR3 on the DNA are not certain, so only TCRdb's listed CDR3 is given. The CDR3 sequence is CASSYQGE. The V call is TRBV6-6, the J call TRBJ2-7; no DNA check was done on the table's D call, TRBD1. Germline loops: CDR1 MNHNY, CDR2 SVGAGI (reference sequence). A total of 8 residues make up the CDR3, ends included.